The source of this T cell receptor (beta chain) is a study of T cells in Graves' hyperthyroidism and ophthalmopathy. Broader study findings: Ophthalmopathy got predicted by the model a median about 6.7 months before its onset.

This clonotype was detected only a few times. Its specificity is unknown. V lost 3 bases to trimming and J lost 0 bases, with 5 bases between them. Germline V gene sequence: CDR1 WSHSY, CDR2 SAAADI. The CDR3 contains 13 residues. Amplified TCR beta CDR3 regions came from RNA transcripts. First-round RT-PCR of the TCR CDR3 relied on the HTBI primer set. TCRdb re-called the multiplex PCR reads through MiXCR, storing one row per CDR3 protein. The table includes hundreds of thousands of distinct CDR3 sequences, about 45% detected once. The study left out patients who had uncontrolled infection, other autoimmune disease, pregnancy or lactation.

V gene TRBV10-2 combines with J gene TRBJ1-1; D unresolved. The sequenced sample consisted of peripheral blood or thyroid tissue (not recorded which). The TCR originated in an adult man with Graves' disease, either hyperthyroidism or ophthalmopathy (not recorded which). The CDR3 loop is CASSDLMNTEAFF. The DNA of the CDR3 is TGCGCCAGCAGTGATCTGATGAACACTGAAGCTTTCTTT.